This T cell receptor (beta chain) stems from a study of blood T cell repertoires in COVID-19 (TCRdb year 2020). Context from the whole study: Samples from collaborators originated in the United States, Italy and Spain and spanned both the acute and convalescent phases of COVID-19. The material from the prospective study consisted of cDNA or gDNA derived from T cells, B-cell-depleted T cells, or PBMCs. Deeply sampled blood TCRbeta repertoires from subjects exposed to, actively infected with, or recovered from COVID-19 were included in the dataset. A freely available public database, intended as a resource for researchers studying the immune response to SARS-CoV-2, is where the repertoires were released. The samples were drawn from the first 160 participants of the ongoing ImmuneRACE study and from over 950 subjects provided by 6 global collaborators. Sample metadata almost always included a de-identified subject ID, COVID-19 status, age in years and sex. Where available, HLA class I and class II types were obtained from metadata supplied by the sample provider rather than from assay-based typing.

The germline V gene supplies CDR1 SGHRS and CDR2 YFSETQ. Trimming takes 1 base from V and 0 bases from J, and the germline ends sit 16 bases apart. The CDR3 numbers 17 residues from cysteine through phenylalanine. Kept here is only the CDR3 DNA, which spans 51 bases and is read in frame from base 1. The immunoSEQ Assay, a bias-controlled multiplex PCR, was used to amplify TCRbeta CDR3 regions from genomic DNA. Concerning the study's data processing: The number of nucleated cells in each sample was estimated by amplification of reference gene primers within the assay. Sequence reads were collapsed and filtered to measure the absolute abundance of every unique TCRbeta CDR3 rearrangement. For each sample, productive Simpson clonality was calculated as the square root of Simpson's diversity index across productive rearrangements. Entries here come from immuneACCESS through TCRdb and include only in-frame sequences with V and J called. Some clones fail to appear in such tables; in the studies checked, an unresolved V gene covers under half of the shortfall, and the cause of the remainder is unknown. V and J calls and clone size follow that table, whereas D and trimming were derived from the DNA. Across this sample there are tens of thousands of clones, with about 88% seen only once. The top ten hold roughly 1.2% of the sample.

Whole blood was collected in K2EDTA tubes by collaborating institutions according to the institutions' own protocols. Collaborator samples were shipped for TCRbeta analysis as frozen whole blood, isolated PBMCs, or DNA extracted from either sample type. The paper's findings and limits, for the study overall: The quantity of clinical and demographic metadata differed by source and by participant and was supplied without curation.

Turning to this clone: Its antigen has not been determined. There are no base qualities to consult, and no much larger clone falls within one base.

Sequenced sample: peripheral blood. This TCR was sampled from a man between 60 and 75 years old with acute or convalescent COVID-19. Recombination connected TRBV5-1 to TRBJ1-1; the D region possibly corresponds to TRBD1 (5 bases align). The nucleotide sequence reads TGCGCCAGCAGCTTGCGCGGACACCCCCTGATGAACACTGAAGCTTTCTTT. This is translated as CASSLRGHPLMNTEAFF.